Listed here are 3 T cell receptor beta chains from one sample, sequenced in a study of shared clonotypes between healthy human individuals. Naive-designated CD8 cells lacked CD45RO, were positively enriched for CCR7, and omitted terminally differentiated effector memory CD45RA+ cells. Produced via immunoSEQ multiplex PCR; TCRdb's table is partial and in-frame only. Of about 2,200,000 clones in the sample, about 93% were seen once. The material sequenced was naive CD8+ T cells from PBMCs. Receptors originate from a man between 18 and 29 years old in good health. Some clones in this sample may be carry-over from other donors' samples.

Worth noting for this clone: Other DNA variants within this sample encode the same CDR3. The chain uses TRBV5-1 and TRBJ2-1; D may be TRBD1 (5 bases). Trimming removed 2 bases at V and 6 bases at J, with 9 bases between. The CDR3 runs 13 residues. The germline CDR1 and CDR2 sequences are SGHRS and YFSETQ. Here the CDR3 DNA reads TGCGCCAGCAGCTTAGGGGCACGCAATGAGCAGTTCTTC. This sequence encodes CASSLGARNEQFF.

J is TRBJ2-7 and V is TRBV6-1; perhaps D is TRBD1 or TRBD2 (6 bases each). This CDR3 contains 16 residues. From germline, CDR1 is MNHNS and CDR2 SASEGT. The germline V and J ends were trimmed by 1 base and 0 bases, with 13 bases remaining between them. The CDR3 sequence is CASSEVGGSPSYEQYF. CDR3 sequence (DNA): TGTGCCAGCAGTGAAGTGGGGGGCAGTCCCTCCTACGAGCAGTACTTC.

This chain uses TRBV29-1 with TRBJ1-2; 7 positions match TRBD1. Looked up from germline, CDR1 is SQVTM and CDR2 is ANQGSEA. The trim removed 8 bases at V and 1 base at J, leaving 13 bases unmatched. The CDR3 length is 15 residues. The CDR3 nucleotides are TGCAGCTCGGCGGGGGGGGACAGACATAACTATGGCTACACCTTC. The encoded protein is CSSAGGDRHNYGYTF.